These 32 T cell receptor beta chains were all obtained from the same sample, sequenced in a study of T cell responses to AZD1222 COVID-19 vaccine (dated by TCRdb to the early 2020s). The method was the immunoSEQ multiplex PCR assay. What TCRdb holds here is the immuneACCESS table cut down to in-frame rearrangements. Part of the clones is not present; checked against another copy, under half of the missing clones reflect an unresolved V gene, and the others are unexplained. The sample table records tens of thousands of clones; roughly nine tenths of these occur just once. About 3% of the sample lies in the top ten. The sample's time point label is to be understood as: baseline before first vaccination. The sequences come from peripheral blood, collected on day 0 of AZD1222 vaccination. These receptors all stem from an adult in good health.

The J gene is TRBJ1-6, the V gene TRBV2, with no clear D. There are 14 residues in the CDR3. CDR1 and CDR2 from the germline V gene are SNHLY and FYNNEI. V was clipped by 4 bases and J by 3 bases, with 7 bases between them. The CDR3 DNA is TGTGCCAGCAGTGGGGAGGGCTATAATTCACCCCTCCACTTT. This encodes CASSGEGYNSPLHF.

As for this clone: The junction and the germline gene differ at one end; a read error may be behind it. The V and J genes are TRBV29-1 and TRBJ2-7; tentatively, D is TRBD2 (6 bases). This CDR3 region has 11 residues. Germline values: CDR1 SQVTM, CDR2 ANQGSEA. CDR3 bases: TGCAGCGCATCTCGGGGGAACGAGCAGTATTTC. Its protein is CSASRGNEQYF.

In its sample, this clone was seen once. The rearrangement links TRBV4-2 to TRBJ2-1; 11 positions agree with TRBD2. CDR3 length equals 18 residues. In germline, CDR1 is LGHNA, CDR2 YNFKEQ. The V and J ends lost 0 bases and 5 bases, in that order; junction bases with no gene match: 9. Here the CDR3 DNA reads TGTGCCAGCAGCCAAGAATGGGTCCTAGCGGGGGGCAACAATGAGCAGTTCTTC. Protein product: CASSQEWVLAGGNNEQFF.

The genes are TRBV5-1 and TRBJ1-6; maybe TRBD1 (6 bases). The V end was cut by 6 bases, the J end by 9 bases, with 16 bases between. CDR1 SGHRS and CDR2 YFSETQ come from the germline V gene. This CDR3 comprises 14 residues. CDR3 residues: CASTEQGLGSPLHF. The CDR3 DNA follows: TGCGCCAGCACCGAACAGGGTCTGGGTTCACCCCTCCACTTT.

The V call is TRBV3-1 (or the pseudogene TRBV3-2), the J call TRBJ2-3; unclear D gene. Deletions cut 1 base from V and 6 bases from J, with 8 bases between. The germline V gene has CDR1 LGHDT and CDR2 YNNKEL (reference sequence). This CDR3 is 13 amino acids long. The CDR3 loop reads CASSQAPSDTQYF. Here the CDR3 DNA reads TGTGCCAGCAGCCAAGCACCATCTGATACGCAGTATTTT.

In this sample, this clone turned up once. The chain carries TRBV27 and TRBJ2-2, with TRBD2 matching over 8 bases. V lost 5 bases to trimming and J lost 5 bases; unmatched junction nucleotides: 16. The CDR3 runs to 18 residues. Germline CDR1 MNHEY, CDR2 SMNVEV (reference sequence). The CDR3 spells CASSNSPRGGTPTGELFF. CDR3 DNA sequence: TGTGCCAGCAGTAATTCTCCCCGGGGGGGTACCCCAACCGGGGAGCTGTTTTTT.

The genes are TRBV7-8 and TRBJ2-7; D not resolved. This CDR3 comprises 15 residues. Trimming stripped 1 base from V and 2 bases from J, with 12 bases between. The germline gives CDR1 SGHVS, CDR2 FQNEAQ. CDR3 loop: CASSLDFNGPYEQYF. The CDR3 DNA follows: TGTGCCAGCAGCTTAGATTTTAACGGACCCTACGAGCAGTACTTC.

The gene calls are TRBV19 and TRBJ1-5; D call uncertain. Germline V CDR1 and CDR2: LNHDA, SQIVND (reference sequence). The CDR3 is 14 residues long. Deletions cut 2 bases from V and 3 bases from J, with 8 bases between. DNA for the CDR3: TGTGCCAGTAGTATACGGAGTACCAATCAGCCCCAGCATTTT. This codes for CASSIRSTNQPQHF.

J is TRBJ2-7 and V is TRBV10-3; D might be TRBD2 (6 bases). The CDR3 sequence is 13 residues long. CDR1 and CDR2 (germline): ENHRY, SYGVKD. Trimming took off 11 bases at V and 6 bases at J, with 20 bases between the two ends. This CDR3 is CASGLGGPREQYF. The CDR3 DNA is TGTGCCTCCGGCCTCGGAGGGCCGCGCGAGCAGTACTTC.

The chain uses TRBV19 and TRBJ1-1; no reliable D call. CDR3 length: 11 amino acids. Germline lookup yields CDR1 LNHDA and CDR2 SQIVND (reference sequence). Trimming took off 8 bases at V and 1 base at J, with 5 bases between the two ends. CDR3 residues: CASEKNTEAFF. The CDR3 DNA is TGTGCCAGTGAGAAGAACACTGAAGCTTTCTTT. Filled out from reference TRBV19 and TRBJ1-1, the complete variable domain reads DGGITQSPKYLFRKEGQNVTLSCEQNLNHDAMYWYRQDPGQGLRLIYYSQIVNDFQKGDIAEGYSVSREKKESFPLTVTSAQKNPTAFYLCASEKNTEAFFGQGTRLTVV.

The V and J genes are TRBV3-1 (or the pseudogene TRBV3-2) and TRBJ1-3, with D unclear. Trimming removed 6 bases at V and 7 bases at J, with 7 bases between. Germline lookup yields CDR1 LGHDT and CDR2 YNNKEL (reference sequence). This CDR3 is 11 amino acids long. DNA of the CDR3: TGTGCCAGCAGTTCCTTGAACACCATATATTTT. Translation: CASSSLNTIYF.

The chain has TRBV5-1 and TRBJ2-2; TRBD1 aligns across 7 bases. The germline gives CDR1 SGHRS, CDR2 YFSETQ. With 4 bases clipped from V and 3 bases from J, the junction kept 0 bases outside the gene matches. This CDR3 has 13 amino acids. CDR3 DNA: TGCGCCAGCAGCCAGGGGGACACCGGGGAGCTGTTTTTT. It codes for CASSQGDTGELFF.

This clone was seen just once. V and J are TRBV28 and TRBJ1-1; D is possibly TRBD1 (5 bases). V shed 6 bases and J shed 4 bases, with 18 bases lying between them. There are 15 residues in the CDR3. Germline V lookup: CDR1 MDHEN, CDR2 SYDVKM. The CDR3 loop reads CASSDPLGVVTEAFF. Written as DNA, the CDR3 is TGTGCCAGCAGCGACCCCTTGGGGGTTGTCACTGAAGCTTTCTTT.

V gene TRBV11-2 combines with J gene TRBJ2-7; 10 bases are a match to TRBD2. The CDR3 sequence is 14 residues long. CDR1 is SGHAT, CDR2 FQNNGV, per germline. Unmatched junction bases numbered 7, after V lost 5 bases and J lost 6 bases. CDR3 in amino acids: CASSPGLALREQYF. For the CDR3, the DNA is TGTGCCAGCAGCCCGGGACTAGCGCTACGCGAGCAGTACTTC.

The chain carries TRBV6-2 or TRBV6-3 and TRBJ2-2; D is unresolved. This CDR3 has 13 amino acids. Germline V gene sequence: CDR1 MNHEY, CDR2 SVGEGT. The V end lost 8 bases, the J end lost 3 bases, and 10 bases lay between the germline ends. In DNA, the CDR3 is TGTGCCAGCTGTTCACGGGACACCGGGGAGCTGTTTTTT. As protein: CASCSRDTGELFF.

The V call is TRBV28, the J call TRBJ1-3; D uncertain. Trimming removed 6 bases at V and 0 bases at J, with 12 bases between. The V gene's germline CDR1 is MDHEN and CDR2 SYDVKM. This CDR3 has 15 amino acids. The CDR3: CASSQDLTSGNTIYF. CDR3 DNA sequence: TGTGCCAGCAGCCAGGACCTGACCTCTGGAAACACCATATATTTT.

This chain joins TRBV5-1 and TRBJ2-3, with a tentative D call TRBD1 (7 bases). CDR3 length: 14 amino acids. Trimming took off 4 bases at V and 3 bases at J, with 12 bases between the two ends. The germline CDR1 and CDR2 sequences are SGHRS and YFSETQ. CDR3 in DNA: TGCGCCAGCAGCGGGGGGACAGTGACAGATACGCAGTATTTT. Its translation is CASSGGTVTDTQYF.

The chain uses TRBV18 and TRBJ2-1, with 11 bases identical to TRBD2. The V segment lost 3 bases and the J segment 4 bases; nucleotides outside the gene matches: 5. The CDR3 is made up of 16 amino acids. Germline V CDR1 and CDR2: KGHSH, LQKENI. CDR3 region: CASSPSGRAGYNEQFF. For the CDR3, the DNA is TGTGCCAGCTCACCTAGCGGGAGGGCCGGGTACAATGAGCAGTTCTTC.

V usage is TRBV10-2 and J usage is TRBJ1-1; D perhaps matches TRBD1 (6 bases). Germline V gene sequence: CDR1 WSHSY, CDR2 SAAADI. The length of the CDR3 is 14 residues. V lost 3 bases to trimming and J lost 5 bases, with 13 bases between them. The CDR3 DNA is TGCGCCAGCAGTGAATTGCAGGGGACGACTGAAGCTTTCTTT. This sequence encodes CASSELQGTTEAFF.

The chain uses TRBV24-1 and TRBJ2-2, with D unresolved. Trimming pared 0 bases from V and 4 bases from J, leaving 17 bases between. This CDR3 is built from 18 residues. Germline CDR1 reads KGHDR; CDR2 reads SFDVKD. The CDR3 DNA follows: TGTGCCACCAGTGATTTGCCCCAAACGGACGTAACCACCGGGGAGCTGTTTTTT. Its protein is CATSDLPQTDVTTGELFF.

The chain carries TRBV3-1 (or the pseudogene TRBV3-2) and TRBJ2-7; D ambiguous. This CDR3 region has 15 residues. Trimming took 2 bases from V and 0 from J, leaving 11 bases between them. Germline loops: CDR1 LGHDT, CDR2 YNNKEL (reference sequence). CDR3 sequence reads: CASSQIDRSSYEQYF. As DNA, the CDR3 is TGTGCCAGCAGCCAAATAGACCGGAGCTCCTACGAGCAGTACTTC.

This chain uses TRBV3-1 (or the pseudogene TRBV3-2) with TRBJ2-7; D perhaps matches TRBD2 (6 bases). This CDR3 has 14 residues. Germline V gene sequence: CDR1 LGHDT, CDR2 YNNKEL (reference sequence). Trimming took off 8 bases at V and 3 bases at J, with 17 bases between the two ends. The CDR3 here is CASGGTPRIYEQYF. The CDR3 region has the DNA TGTGCCAGCGGAGGGACTCCACGCATCTACGAGCAGTACTTC.

This clone was picked up a small number of times. This sequence joins TRBV6-5 and TRBJ2-7, with D hard to call. The CDR3 spans 16 residues. Trimming pared 0 bases from V and 4 bases from J, leaving 16 bases between. Germline CDR1 is MNHEY and CDR2 is SVGAGI. The CDR3 reads CASSYSIIGLSYEQYF. The CDR3 region has the DNA TGTGCCAGCAGTTACTCTATAATCGGTCTTTCATACGAGCAGTACTTC.

This clone has only a few counts. This chain links TRBV4-2 with TRBJ2-3, with D possibly TRBD1 on 6 matching bases. With 1 base removed from V and 3 bases from J, the gap between germline ends came to 11 bases. Germline-derived CDR1 and CDR2 are LGHNA and YNFKEQ. The CDR3 is 15 residues long. This chain's CDR3 is CASSQAQGETDTQYF. CDR3 bases: TGTGCCAGCAGCCAAGCACAGGGAGAGACAGATACGCAGTATTTT.

The chain links TRBV19 to TRBJ2-7, with 8 bases lining up with TRBD1. CDR1 and CDR2 (germline): LNHDA, SQIVND (reference sequence). The CDR3 is made up of 15 amino acids. With 5 bases clipped from V and 0 bases from J, the junction kept 6 bases outside the gene matches. The CDR3 sequence is CASSARDRSSYEQYF. For the CDR3, the DNA is TGTGCCAGTAGTGCCCGGGACAGGAGCTCCTACGAGCAGTACTTC.

This chain links TRBV5-4 with TRBJ2-7; D could derive from TRBD1 or TRBD2 (5 bases each). Trimming left V 1 base short and J 7 bases short, with 6 bases between. CDR3 size: 11 residues. CDR1 SGHNT and CDR2 YYREEE come from the germline V gene (reference sequence). The CDR3 sequence is CASSLWGEQYF. The DNA for the CDR3 is TGTGCCAGCAGCTTGTGGGGGGAGCAGTACTTC.

The CDR3 loop reads CASSPRDITGELFF. In nucleotides, the CDR3 is TGTGCCAGCAGTCCCCGGGACATCACCGGGGAGCTGTTTTTT. The chain combines TRBV27 with TRBJ2-2; D perhaps matches TRBD1 (6 bases). Trimming pared 5 bases from V and 4 bases from J, leaving 11 bases between. The CDR3 runs 14 residues. Germline CDR1 reads MNHEY; CDR2 reads SMNVEV (reference sequence).

CDR3 bases: TGCGCCAGCAGCTACCAAGGGGGACTAGCGGCCCGCCAAGAGACCCAGTACTTC. This gives the protein CASSYQGGLAARQETQYF. This chain joins TRBV5-1 and TRBJ2-5; 11 bases match TRBD2. V was clipped by 3 bases and J by 1 base; unmatched bases: 11. Germline V gives CDR1 SGHRS, CDR2 YFSETQ. The CDR3 covers 18 residues.

As DNA, the CDR3 is TGTGCCAGCAGAAAGTCCTCGGGGGTCAGGGCCGAGCAGTACTTC. As protein: CASRKSSGVRAEQYF. The chain recombines TRBV28 with TRBJ2-7, with D possibly being TRBD2 (6 bases). CDR1 and CDR2 from the germline V gene are MDHEN and SYDVKM. The V gene lost 6 bases and the J gene lost 6 bases, with 21 bases spanning the gap. This CDR3 has 15 residues. Variable domain in full (rest from reference TRBV28 and TRBJ2-7): DVKVTQSSRYLVKRTGEKVFLECVQDMDHENMFWYRQDPGLGLRLIYFSYDVKMKEKGDIPEGYSVSREKKERFSLILESASTNQTSMYLCASRKSSGVRAEQYFGPGTRLTVT.

The rearrangement uses TRBV9 and TRBJ2-5, with 11 bases that match TRBD2. This CDR3 contains 16 residues. Germline V gene data show CDR1 as SGDLS and CDR2 as YYNGEE. J gave up 5 bases and V 4 bases, and 10 bases lay outside the gene matches. The CDR3 DNA is TGTGCCAGCAGCCCCCGGCTAGCGGGGGGAGCTGAGACCCAGTACTTC. Residues: CASSPRLAGGAETQYF.

This chain uses TRBV7-3 with TRBJ2-2; D call uncertain. Germline values: CDR1 SGHTA, CDR2 FQGTGA. The CDR3 has 17 residues. Trimming stripped 5 bases from V and 5 bases from J, with 21 bases between. In nucleotides, the CDR3 is TGTGCCAGCAGCCCCCGAACCGGGTCCCCCGGGACCGGGGAGCTGTTTTTT. This translates into CASSPRTGSPGTGELFF.

Only a few counts were recorded for this clone. The V gene is TRBV4-2, the J gene TRBJ2-1; no clear D gene. Trimming left V 1 base short and J 6 bases short, with 13 bases between. Per the germline V gene, CDR1 is LGHNA and CDR2 is YNFKEQ. The CDR3 runs 15 residues. The CDR3 DNA reads TGTGCCAGCAGCCAAGTTAGAGACTCTGTCAATGAGCAGTTCTTC. Its translation: CASSQVRDSVNEQFF.